This TCR beta chain was profiled in a study of cytotoxic CD8 clonotypes in ibrutinib-treated CLL. This clone was counted once. Clones were sequenced by immunoSEQ multiplex PCR, and TCRdb holds only the in-frame ones, with some missing. The sample has some 170,000 clones; 70% to 90% are singletons. The source was PBMCs, collected at disease progression, from a patient treated with ibrutinib. The receptor was isolated from a human donor with chronic lymphocytic leukemia.

The CDR3 sequence: CASSYSQHLVTEAFF. The CDR3 DNA follows: TGTGCCAGCAGTTACTCCCAACACCTCGTGACTGAAGCTTTCTTT. The chain has TRBV6-6 and TRBJ1-1; D call uncertain. In germline, CDR1 is MNHNY, CDR2 SVGAGI (reference sequence). The CDR3 runs 15 residues. Trimming stripped 0 bases from V and 5 bases from J, with 13 bases between.